This T cell receptor (beta chain) was recorded in a study of blood T cell repertoires in COVID-19. Per the germline V gene, CDR1 is SGHTA and CDR2 is FQGNSA. Trimming removed 5 bases from V and 7 bases from J, with 18 bases in between. This CDR3 has 14 amino acids. Assay: immunoSEQ multiplex PCR; the TCRdb copy retains only in-frame clones and omits some. The repertoire includes approximately 77,000 clones, 65% to 90% of them detected once, and more than 9.5% sits in the top ten. This sequence was found in a man aged 50 or older with COVID-19, enrolled during active disease. Material: peripheral blood. The V and J genes are TRBV7-2 and TRBJ2-7; possibly TRBD2 for D (6 bases). CDR3 loop: CASSHRDGRGEQYF. The CDR3 nucleotides read TGTGCCAGCAGCCATCGGGACGGGAGAGGGGAGCAGTACTTC.